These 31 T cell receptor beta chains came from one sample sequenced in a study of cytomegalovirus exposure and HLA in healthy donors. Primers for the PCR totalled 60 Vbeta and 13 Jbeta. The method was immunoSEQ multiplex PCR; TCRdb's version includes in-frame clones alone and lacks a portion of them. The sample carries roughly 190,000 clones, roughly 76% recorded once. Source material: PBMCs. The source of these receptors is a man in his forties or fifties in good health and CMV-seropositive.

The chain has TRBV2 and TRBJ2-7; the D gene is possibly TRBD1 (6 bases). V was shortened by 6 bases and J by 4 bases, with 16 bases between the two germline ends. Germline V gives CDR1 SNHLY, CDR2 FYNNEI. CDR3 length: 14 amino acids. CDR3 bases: TGTGCCAGCAGCCTTCAGGGGATGGGTTACGAGCAGTACTTC. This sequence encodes CASSLQGMGYEQYF.

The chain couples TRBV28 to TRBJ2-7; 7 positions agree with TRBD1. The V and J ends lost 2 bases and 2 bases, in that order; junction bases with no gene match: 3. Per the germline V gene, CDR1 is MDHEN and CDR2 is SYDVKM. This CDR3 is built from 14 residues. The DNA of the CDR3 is TGTGCCAGCAGTTTAGAGGGGGCGACCTACGAGCAGTACTTC. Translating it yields CASSLEGATYEQYF.

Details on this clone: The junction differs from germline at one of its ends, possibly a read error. CDR3 in amino acids: CSSSLLRDTQYF. CDR3 DNA sequence: TGTTCCAGCAGCCTATTGAGAGATACGCAGTATTTT. This chain links TRBV7-9 with TRBJ2-3; D unresolved. Looked up from germline, CDR1 is SEHNR and CDR2 is FQNEAQ (reference sequence). There are 12 residues in the CDR3.

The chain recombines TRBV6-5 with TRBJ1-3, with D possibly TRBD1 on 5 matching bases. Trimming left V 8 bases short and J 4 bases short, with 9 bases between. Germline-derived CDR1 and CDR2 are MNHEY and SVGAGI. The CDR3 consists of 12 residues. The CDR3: CASGNRGNTIYF. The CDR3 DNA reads TGTGCCAGCGGTAACAGGGGAAACACCATATATTTT.

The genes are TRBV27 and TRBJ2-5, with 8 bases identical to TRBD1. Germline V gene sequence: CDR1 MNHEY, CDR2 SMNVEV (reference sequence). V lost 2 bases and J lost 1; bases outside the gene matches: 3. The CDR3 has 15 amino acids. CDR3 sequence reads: CASSLGTGPQETQYF. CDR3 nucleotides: TGTGCCAGCAGTTTAGGGACAGGACCCCAAGAGACCCAGTACTTC.

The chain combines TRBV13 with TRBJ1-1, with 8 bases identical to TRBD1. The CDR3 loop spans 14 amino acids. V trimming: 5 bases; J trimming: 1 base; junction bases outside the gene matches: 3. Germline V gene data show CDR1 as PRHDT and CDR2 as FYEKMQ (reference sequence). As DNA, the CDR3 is TGTGCCAGCAGCCTCGGACAGGGGAACACTGAAGCTTTCTTT. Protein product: CASSLGQGNTEAFF.

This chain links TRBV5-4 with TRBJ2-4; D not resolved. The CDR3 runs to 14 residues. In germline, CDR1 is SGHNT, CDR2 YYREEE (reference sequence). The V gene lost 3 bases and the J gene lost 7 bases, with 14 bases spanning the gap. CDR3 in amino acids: CASSWASRTNIQYF. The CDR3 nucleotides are TGTGCCAGCAGCTGGGCCTCAAGAACGAACATTCAGTACTTC.

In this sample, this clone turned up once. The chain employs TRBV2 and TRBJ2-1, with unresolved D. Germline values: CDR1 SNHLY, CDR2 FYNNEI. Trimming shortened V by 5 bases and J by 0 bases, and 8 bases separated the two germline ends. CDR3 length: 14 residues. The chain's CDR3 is CASSKDTSYNEQFF. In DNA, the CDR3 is TGTGCCAGCAGTAAAGACACCTCCTACAATGAGCAGTTCTTC.

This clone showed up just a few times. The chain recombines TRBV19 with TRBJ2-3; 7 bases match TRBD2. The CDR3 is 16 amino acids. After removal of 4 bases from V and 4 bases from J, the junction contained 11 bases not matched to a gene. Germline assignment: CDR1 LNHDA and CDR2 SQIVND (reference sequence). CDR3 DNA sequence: TGTGCCAGTAGTACCAGCGGGACGAATAGGGCAGATACGCAGTATTTT. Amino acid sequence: CASSTSGTNRADTQYF.

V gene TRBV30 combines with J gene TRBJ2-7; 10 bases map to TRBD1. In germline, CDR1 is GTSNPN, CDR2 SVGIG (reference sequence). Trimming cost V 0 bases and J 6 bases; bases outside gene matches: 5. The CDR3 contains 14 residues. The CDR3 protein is CAWSVRTGGGEQYF. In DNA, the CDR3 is TGTGCCTGGAGTGTACGGACAGGGGGTGGCGAGCAGTACTTC.

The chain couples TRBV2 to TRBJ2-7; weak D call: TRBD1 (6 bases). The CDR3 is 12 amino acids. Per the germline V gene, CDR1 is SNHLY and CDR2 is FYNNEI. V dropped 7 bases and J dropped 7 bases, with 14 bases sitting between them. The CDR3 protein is CASNTQGLEQYF. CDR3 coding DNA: TGTGCCAGCAACACACAGGGCTTGGAGCAGTACTTC.

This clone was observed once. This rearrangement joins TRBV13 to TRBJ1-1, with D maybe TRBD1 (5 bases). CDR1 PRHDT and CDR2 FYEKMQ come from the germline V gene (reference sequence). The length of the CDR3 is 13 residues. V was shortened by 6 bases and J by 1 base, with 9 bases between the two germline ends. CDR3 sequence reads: CASSRTGNTEAFF. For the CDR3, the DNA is TGTGCCAGCAGTCGTACAGGGAACACTGAAGCTTTCTTT.

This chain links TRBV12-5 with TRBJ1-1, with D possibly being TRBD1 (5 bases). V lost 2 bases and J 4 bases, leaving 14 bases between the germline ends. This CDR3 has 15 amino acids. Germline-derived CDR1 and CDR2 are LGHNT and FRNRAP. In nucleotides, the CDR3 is TGTGCTAGTGGTTTGTACCCGGGGGTACGCACTGAAGCTTTCTTT. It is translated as CASGLYPGVRTEAFF.

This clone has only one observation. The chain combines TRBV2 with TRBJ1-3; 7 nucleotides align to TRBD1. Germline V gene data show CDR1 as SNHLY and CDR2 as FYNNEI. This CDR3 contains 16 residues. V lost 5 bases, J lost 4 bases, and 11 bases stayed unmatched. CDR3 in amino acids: CASSMLPTGSGNTIYF. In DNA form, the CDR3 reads TGTGCCAGCAGTATGCTGCCGACAGGGTCGGGAAACACCATATATTTT.

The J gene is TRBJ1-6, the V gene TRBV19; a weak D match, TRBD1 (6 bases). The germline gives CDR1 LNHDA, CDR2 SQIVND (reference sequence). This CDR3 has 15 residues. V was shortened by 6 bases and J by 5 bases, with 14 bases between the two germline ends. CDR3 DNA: TGTGCCAGTAGGATAACAGGGTCCGATAATTCACCCCTCCACTTT. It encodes CASRITGSDNSPLHF. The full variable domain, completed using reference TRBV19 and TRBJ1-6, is DGGITQSPKYLFRKEGQNVTLSCEQNLNHDAMYWYRQDPGQGLRLIYYSQIVNDFQKGDIAEGYSVSREKKESFPLTVTSAQKNPTAFYLCASRITGSDNSPLHFGNGTRLTVT.

The CDR3 DNA is TGTGCCAGCAGGGGACAGCGCGACGAGCAGTACTTC. This encodes CASRGQRDEQYF. The gene calls are TRBV27 and TRBJ2-7; 7 bases line up with TRBD1. V was clipped by 6 bases and J by 5 bases; unmatched bases: 4. This CDR3 contains 12 residues. Germline CDR1 is MNHEY and CDR2 is SMNVEV (reference sequence).

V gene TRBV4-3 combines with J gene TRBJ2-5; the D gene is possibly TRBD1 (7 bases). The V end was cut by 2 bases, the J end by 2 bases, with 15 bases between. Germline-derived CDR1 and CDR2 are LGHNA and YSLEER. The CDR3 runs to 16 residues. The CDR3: CASSQSVPGGQETQYF. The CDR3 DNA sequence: TGCGCCAGCAGCCAATCAGTCCCAGGGGGGCAAGAGACCCAGTACTTC.

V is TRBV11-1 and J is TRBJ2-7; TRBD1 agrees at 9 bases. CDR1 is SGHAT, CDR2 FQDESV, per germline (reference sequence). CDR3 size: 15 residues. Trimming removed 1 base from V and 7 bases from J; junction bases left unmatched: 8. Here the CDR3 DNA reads TGTGCCAGCAGCTTAGATGGGACAGGGTCGGGAGAGCAGTACTTC. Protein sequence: CASSLDGTGSGEQYF. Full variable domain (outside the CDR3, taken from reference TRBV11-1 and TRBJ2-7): EAEVAQSPRYKITEKSQAVAFWCDPISGHATLYWYRQILGQGPELLVQFQDESVVDDSQLPKDRFSAERLKGVDSTLKIQPAELGDSAMYLCASSLDGTGSGEQYFGPGTRLTVT.

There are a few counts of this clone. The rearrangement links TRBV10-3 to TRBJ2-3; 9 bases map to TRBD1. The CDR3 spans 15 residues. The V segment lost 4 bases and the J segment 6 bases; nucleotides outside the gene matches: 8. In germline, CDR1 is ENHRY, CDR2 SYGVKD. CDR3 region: CAISAATGGVDTQYF. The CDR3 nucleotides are TGTGCCATCAGTGCGGCAACAGGGGGCGTGGATACGCAGTATTTT.

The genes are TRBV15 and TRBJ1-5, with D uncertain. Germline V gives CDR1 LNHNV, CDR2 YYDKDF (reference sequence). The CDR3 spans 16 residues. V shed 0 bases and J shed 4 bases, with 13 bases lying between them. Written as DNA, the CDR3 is TGTGCCACCAGCAGAGATCTCCCCGGTAGAAATCAGCCCCAGCATTTT. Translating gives CATSRDLPGRNQPQHF.

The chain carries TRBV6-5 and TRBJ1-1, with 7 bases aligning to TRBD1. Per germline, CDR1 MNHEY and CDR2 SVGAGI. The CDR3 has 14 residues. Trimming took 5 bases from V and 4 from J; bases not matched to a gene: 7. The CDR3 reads CASSPSTGRTEAFF. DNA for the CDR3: TGTGCCAGCAGTCCTTCGACAGGGCGCACTGAAGCTTTCTTT.

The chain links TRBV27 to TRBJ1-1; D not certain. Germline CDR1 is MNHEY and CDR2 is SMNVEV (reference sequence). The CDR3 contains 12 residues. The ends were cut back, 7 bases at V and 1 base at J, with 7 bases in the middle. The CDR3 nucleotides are TGTGCCAGCAAGGAGGGGAACACTGAAGCTTTCTTT. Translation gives CASKEGNTEAFF.

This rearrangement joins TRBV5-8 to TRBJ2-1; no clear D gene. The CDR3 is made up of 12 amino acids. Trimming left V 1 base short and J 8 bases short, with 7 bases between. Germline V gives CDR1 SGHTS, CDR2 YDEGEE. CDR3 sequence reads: CASSLIIDEQFF. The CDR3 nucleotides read TGTGCCAGCAGCTTGATTATAGATGAGCAGTTCTTC.

The chain's CDR3 is CASRRQYNEQFF. CDR3 DNA: TGTGCCAGCAGGAGACAGTACAATGAGCAGTTCTTC. V and J are TRBV6-5 and TRBJ2-1; a possible D gene is TRBD1 (5 bases). The V end was cut by 6 bases, the J end by 4 bases, with 7 bases between. CDR3 length: 12 amino acids. The germline CDR1 and CDR2 sequences are MNHEY and SVGAGI.

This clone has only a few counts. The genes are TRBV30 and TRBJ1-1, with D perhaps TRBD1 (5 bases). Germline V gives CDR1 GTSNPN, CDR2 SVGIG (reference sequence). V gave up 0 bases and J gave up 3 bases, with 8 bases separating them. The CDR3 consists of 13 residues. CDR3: CAWSVRGYTEAFF. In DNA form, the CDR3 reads TGTGCCTGGAGTGTACGGGGGTACACTGAAGCTTTCTTT. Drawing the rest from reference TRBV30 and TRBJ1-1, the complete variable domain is SQTIHQWPATLVQPVGSPLSLECTVEGTSNPNLYWYRQAAGRGLQLLFYSVGIGQISSEVPQNLSASRPQDRQFILSSKKLLLSDSGFYLCAWSVRGYTEAFFGQGTRLTVV.

CDR3: CASSQGGTGGLLEQYF. DNA for the CDR3: TGCGCCAGCAGCCAAGGAGGGACAGGGGGCCTACTCGAGCAGTACTTC. The chain combines TRBV4-3 with TRBJ2-7; 12 positions agree with TRBD1. The V gene's germline CDR1 is LGHNA and CDR2 YSLEER. The J segment lost 6 bases and the V segment lost 1 base, leaving 7 bases of the junction unmatched. CDR3 size: 16 residues.

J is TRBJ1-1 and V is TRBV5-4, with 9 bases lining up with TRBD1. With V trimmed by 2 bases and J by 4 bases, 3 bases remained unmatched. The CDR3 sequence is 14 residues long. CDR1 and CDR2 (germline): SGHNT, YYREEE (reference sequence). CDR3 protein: CASSLPTGGTEAFF. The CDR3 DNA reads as TGTGCCAGCAGCTTACCGACAGGGGGCACTGAAGCTTTCTTT.

CDR3 nucleotides: TGTGCCAGCAGCGTAGCTTCGGGGAGCGGGGGGCTCACCGGGGAGCTGTTTTTT. Protein: CASSVASGSGGLTGELFF. This sequence joins TRBV9 and TRBJ2-2; 9 bases line up with TRBD2. The CDR3 contains 18 residues. With V trimmed by 0 bases and J by 4 bases, 10 bases remained unmatched. Germline-derived CDR1 and CDR2 are SGDLS and YYNGEE.

In nucleotides, the CDR3 is TGTGCCAGCAGCTTGGACAGGGGGTTAGCAGATACGCAGTATTTT. As protein: CASSLDRGLADTQYF. The chain joins TRBV7-2 to TRBJ2-3; 10 bases align to TRBD1. This CDR3 comprises 15 residues. The V gene's germline CDR1 is SGHTA and CDR2 FQGNSA. With V trimmed by 3 bases and J by 4 bases, 4 bases remained unmatched.

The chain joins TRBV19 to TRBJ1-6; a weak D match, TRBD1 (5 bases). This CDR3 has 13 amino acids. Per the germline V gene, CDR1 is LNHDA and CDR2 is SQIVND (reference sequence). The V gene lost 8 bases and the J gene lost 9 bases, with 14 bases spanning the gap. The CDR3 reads CASSEGQSSPLHF. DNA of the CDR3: TGTGCCAGTTCGGAGGGGCAGAGTTCACCCCTCCACTTT.

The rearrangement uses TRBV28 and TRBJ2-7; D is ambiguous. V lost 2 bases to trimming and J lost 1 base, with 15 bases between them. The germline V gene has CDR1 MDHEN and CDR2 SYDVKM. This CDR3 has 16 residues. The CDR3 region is CASSLMAVPPSYEQYF. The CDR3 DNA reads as TGTGCCAGCAGTTTAATGGCGGTTCCGCCATCCTACGAGCAGTACTTC.